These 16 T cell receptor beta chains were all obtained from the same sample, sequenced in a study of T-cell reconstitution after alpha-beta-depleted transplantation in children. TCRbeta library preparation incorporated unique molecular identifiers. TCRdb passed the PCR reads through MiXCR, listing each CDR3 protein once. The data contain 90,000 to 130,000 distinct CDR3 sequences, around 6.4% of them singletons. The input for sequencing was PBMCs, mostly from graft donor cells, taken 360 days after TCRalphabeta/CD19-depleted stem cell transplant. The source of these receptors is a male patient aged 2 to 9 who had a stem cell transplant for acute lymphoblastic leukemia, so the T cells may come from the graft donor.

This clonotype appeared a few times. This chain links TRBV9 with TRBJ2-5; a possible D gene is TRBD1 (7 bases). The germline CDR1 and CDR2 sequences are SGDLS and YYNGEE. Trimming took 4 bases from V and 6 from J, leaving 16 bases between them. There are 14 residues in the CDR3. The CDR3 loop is CASSSPQGGKTQYF. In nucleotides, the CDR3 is TGTGCCAGCAGCTCCCCGCAGGGGGGAAAGACCCAGTACTTC.

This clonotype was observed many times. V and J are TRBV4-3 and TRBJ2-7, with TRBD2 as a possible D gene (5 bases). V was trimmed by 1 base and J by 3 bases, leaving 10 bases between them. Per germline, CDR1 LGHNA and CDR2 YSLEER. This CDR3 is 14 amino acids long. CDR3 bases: TGCGCCAGCAGCCAAGTGGGCGGGTACTACGAGCAGTACTTC. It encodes CASSQVGGYYEQYF.

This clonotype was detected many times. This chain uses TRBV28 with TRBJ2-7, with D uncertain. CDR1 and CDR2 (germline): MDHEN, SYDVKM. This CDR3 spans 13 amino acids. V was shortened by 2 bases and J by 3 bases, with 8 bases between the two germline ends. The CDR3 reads CASSLLQNYEQYF. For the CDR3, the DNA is TGTGCCAGCAGTTTACTACAGAACTACGAGCAGTACTTC.

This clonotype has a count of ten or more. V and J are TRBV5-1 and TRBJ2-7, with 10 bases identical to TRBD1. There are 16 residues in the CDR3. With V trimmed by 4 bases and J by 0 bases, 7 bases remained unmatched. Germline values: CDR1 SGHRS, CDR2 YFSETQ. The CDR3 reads CASSQLGTGDSYEQYF. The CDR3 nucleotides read TGCGCCAGCAGCCAGCTAGGGACAGGGGACTCCTACGAGCAGTACTTC.

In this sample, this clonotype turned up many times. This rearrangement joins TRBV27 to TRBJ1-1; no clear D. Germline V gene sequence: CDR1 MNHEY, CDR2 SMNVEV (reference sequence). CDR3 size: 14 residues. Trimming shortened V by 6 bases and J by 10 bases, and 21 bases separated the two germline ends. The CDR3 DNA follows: TGTGCCAGCAGGGAAGTCGGGAGGCAACGTTCAGCTTTCTTT. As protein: CASREVGRQRSAFF.

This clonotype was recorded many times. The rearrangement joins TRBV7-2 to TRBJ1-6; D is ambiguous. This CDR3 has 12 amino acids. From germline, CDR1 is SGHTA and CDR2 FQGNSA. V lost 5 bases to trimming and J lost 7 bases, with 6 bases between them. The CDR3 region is CASSPANSPLHF. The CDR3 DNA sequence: TGTGCCAGCAGCCCGGCGAATTCACCCCTCCACTTT.

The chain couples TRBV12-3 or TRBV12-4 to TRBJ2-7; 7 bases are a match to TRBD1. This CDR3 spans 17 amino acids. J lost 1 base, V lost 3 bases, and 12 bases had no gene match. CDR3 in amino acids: CASSFQVGQVISYEQYF. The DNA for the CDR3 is TGTGCCAGCAGTTTCCAGGTAGGACAGGTGATTTCCTACGAGCAGTACTTC.

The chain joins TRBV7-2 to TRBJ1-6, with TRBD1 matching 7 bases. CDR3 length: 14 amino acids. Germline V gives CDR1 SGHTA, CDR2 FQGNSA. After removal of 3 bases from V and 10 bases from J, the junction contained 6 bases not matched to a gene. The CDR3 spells CASSFRGRESPLHF. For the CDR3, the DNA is TGTGCCAGCAGCTTCAGGGGGAGAGAATCACCCCTCCACTTT.

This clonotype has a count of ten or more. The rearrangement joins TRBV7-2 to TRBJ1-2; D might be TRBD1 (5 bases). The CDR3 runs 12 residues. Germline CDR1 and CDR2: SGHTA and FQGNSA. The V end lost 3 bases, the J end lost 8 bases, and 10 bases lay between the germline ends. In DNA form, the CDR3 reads TGTGCCAGCAGCTTCCCAGGGCCCGGCTACACCTTC. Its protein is CASSFPGPGYTF.

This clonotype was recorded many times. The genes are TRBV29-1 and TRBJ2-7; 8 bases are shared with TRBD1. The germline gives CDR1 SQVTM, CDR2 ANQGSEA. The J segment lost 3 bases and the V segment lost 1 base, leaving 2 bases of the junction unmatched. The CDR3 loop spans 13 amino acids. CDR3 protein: CSVEGDRNYEQYF. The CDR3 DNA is TGCAGCGTTGAAGGGGACAGGAACTACGAGCAGTACTTC.

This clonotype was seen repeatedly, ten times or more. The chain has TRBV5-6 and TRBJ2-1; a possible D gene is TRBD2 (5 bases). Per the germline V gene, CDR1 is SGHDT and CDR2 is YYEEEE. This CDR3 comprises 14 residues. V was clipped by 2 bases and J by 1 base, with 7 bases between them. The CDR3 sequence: CASSFGDSYNEQFF. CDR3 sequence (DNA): TGTGCCAGCAGCTTCGGGGATTCCTACAATGAGCAGTTCTTC.

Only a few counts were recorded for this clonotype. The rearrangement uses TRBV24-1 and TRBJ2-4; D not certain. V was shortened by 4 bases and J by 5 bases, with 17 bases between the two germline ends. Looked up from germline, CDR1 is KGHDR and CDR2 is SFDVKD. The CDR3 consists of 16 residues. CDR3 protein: CATSDAAGEVQNIQYF. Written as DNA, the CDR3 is TGTGCCACCAGTGACGCCGCCGGCGAAGTCCAAAACATTCAGTACTTC.

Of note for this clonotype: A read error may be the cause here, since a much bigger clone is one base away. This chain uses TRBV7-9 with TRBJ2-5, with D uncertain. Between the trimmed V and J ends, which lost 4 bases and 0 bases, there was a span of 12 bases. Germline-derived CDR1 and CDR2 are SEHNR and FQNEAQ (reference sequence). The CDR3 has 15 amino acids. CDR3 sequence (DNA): TGTGCCAGCAGCTCAGTCCGGGCGGACCAAGAGACCCAGTACTTC. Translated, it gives CASSSVRADQETQYF.

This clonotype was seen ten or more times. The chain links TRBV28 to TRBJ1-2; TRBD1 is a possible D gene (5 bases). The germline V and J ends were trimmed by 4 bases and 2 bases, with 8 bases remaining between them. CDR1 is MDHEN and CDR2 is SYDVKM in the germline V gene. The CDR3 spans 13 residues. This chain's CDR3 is CASSSDSNYGYTF. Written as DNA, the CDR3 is TGTGCCAGCAGTTCCGACAGCAACTATGGCTACACCTTC.

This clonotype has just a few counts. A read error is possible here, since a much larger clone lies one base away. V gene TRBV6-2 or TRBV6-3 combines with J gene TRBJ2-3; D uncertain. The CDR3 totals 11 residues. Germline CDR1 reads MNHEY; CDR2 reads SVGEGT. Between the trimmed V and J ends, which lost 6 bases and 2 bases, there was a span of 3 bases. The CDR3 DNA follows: TGTGCCAGCAGCCACACAGATACGCAGTATTTT. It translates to CASSHTDTQYF.

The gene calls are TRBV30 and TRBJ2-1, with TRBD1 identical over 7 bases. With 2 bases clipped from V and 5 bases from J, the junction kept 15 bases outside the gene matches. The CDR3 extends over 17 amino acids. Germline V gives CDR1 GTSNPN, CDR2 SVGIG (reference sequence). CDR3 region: CAWSYLPGQRLNNEQFF. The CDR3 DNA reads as TGTGCCTGGAGTTATTTGCCGGGACAGCGATTGAACAATGAGCAGTTCTTC. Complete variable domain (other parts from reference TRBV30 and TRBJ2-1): SQTIHQWPATLVQPVGSPLSLECTVEGTSNPNLYWYRQAAGRGLQLLFYSVGIGQISSEVPQNLSASRPQDRQFILSSKKLLLSDSGFYLCAWSYLPGQRLNNEQFFGPGTRLTVL.